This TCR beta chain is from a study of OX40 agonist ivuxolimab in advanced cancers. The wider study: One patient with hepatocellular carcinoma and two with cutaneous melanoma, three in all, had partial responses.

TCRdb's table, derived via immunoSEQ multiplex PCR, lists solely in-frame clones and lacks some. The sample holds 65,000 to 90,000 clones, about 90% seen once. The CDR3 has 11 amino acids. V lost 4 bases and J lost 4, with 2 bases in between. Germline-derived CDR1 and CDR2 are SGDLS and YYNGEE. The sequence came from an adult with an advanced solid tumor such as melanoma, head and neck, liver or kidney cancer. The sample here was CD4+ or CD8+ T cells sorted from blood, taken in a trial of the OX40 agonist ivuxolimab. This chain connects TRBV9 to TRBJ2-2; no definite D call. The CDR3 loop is CASSSTGELFF. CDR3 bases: TGTGCCAGCAGCTCCACCGGGGAGCTGTTTTTT.